Below are 31 T cell receptor beta chains sequenced from a single sample in a study of blood T cell repertoires in COVID-19. The protocol was immunoSEQ multiplex PCR, while the TCRdb copy is restricted to in-frame clones and leaves out a portion. The sample holds tens of thousands of clones, approximately 85% seen once. Sequencing used peripheral blood. Receptors were obtained from a man aged 70 or older with acute or convalescent COVID-19.

The chain couples TRBV19 to TRBJ1-4, with TRBD1 as a possible D gene (5 bases). Germline CDR1 reads LNHDA; CDR2 reads SQIVND (reference sequence). The CDR3 length is 15 residues. Trimming shortened V by 6 bases and J by 3 bases, and 14 bases separated the two germline ends. CDR3: CASSLTGTANEKLFF. CDR3 DNA: TGTGCCAGTAGCCTAACAGGAACGGCTAATGAAAAACTGTTTTTT.

V and J are TRBV6-4 and TRBJ2-7; 10 bases match TRBD2. CDR1 is MRHNA, CDR2 SNTAGT, per germline. This CDR3 has 16 amino acids. The V gene end was trimmed by 2 bases and the J gene end by 0 bases; junction bases not matched to a gene: 4. The CDR3 nucleotides read TGTGCCAGCAGTGACCCGGGACTAGCGAGCTCCTACGAGCAGTACTTC. Protein sequence: CASSDPGLASSYEQYF.

The chain couples TRBV6-5 to TRBJ1-2, with 12 bases identical to TRBD1. The CDR3 is made up of 15 amino acids. Germline V lookup: CDR1 MNHEY, CDR2 SVGAGI. V trimming: 5 bases; J trimming: 8 bases; junction bases outside the gene matches: 9. The CDR3: CASSPGDRGQRGYTF. CDR3 sequence (DNA): TGTGCCAGCAGTCCGGGGGACAGGGGGCAGAGGGGCTACACCTTC.

The chain employs TRBV7-6 and TRBJ1-1; D is ambiguous. This CDR3 comprises 14 residues. Trimming pared 1 base from V and 0 bases from J, leaving 6 bases between. Germline CDR1 SGHVS, CDR2 FNYEAQ. DNA for the CDR3: TGTGCCAGCAGCTTAGGGGCAATGAACACTGAAGCTTTCTTT. Translation gives CASSLGAMNTEAFF.

This chain joins TRBV28 and TRBJ2-7, with 8 bases identical to TRBD1. The CDR3 has 14 residues. V was pared by 8 bases and J by 3 bases, with 9 bases of the junction left unmatched. CDR1 is MDHEN and CDR2 is SYDVKM in the germline V gene. CDR3 coding DNA: TGTGCCAGCGTACTGACAGGGGCAAGCTACGAGCAGTACTTC. Protein: CASVLTGASYEQYF.

This rearrangement joins TRBV4-1 to TRBJ2-5; 11 bases line up with TRBD2. V shed 1 base and J 2 bases; nucleotides not matched to a gene: 6. Germline loops: CDR1 MGHRA, CDR2 YSYEKL. This CDR3 spans 17 amino acids. CDR3 loop: CASSQAPGLAVQETQYF. DNA of the CDR3: TGCGCCAGCAGCCAAGCCCCGGGACTAGCGGTTCAAGAGACCCAGTACTTC.

V usage is TRBV6-5 and J usage is TRBJ2-3, with TRBD2 as a possible D gene (6 bases). Germline V lookup: CDR1 MNHEY, CDR2 SVGAGI. The V and J ends lost 0 bases and 4 bases respectively, with 14 bases between them. This CDR3 comprises 16 residues. The CDR3: CASSYSGGAYPDTQYF. The CDR3 bases are TGTGCCAGCAGTTACTCGGGCGGGGCCTACCCAGATACGCAGTATTTT.

The J gene is TRBJ2-3, the V gene TRBV27, with TRBD2 identical over 11 bases. The V gene end was trimmed by 6 bases and the J gene end by 8 bases; junction bases not matched to a gene: 7. Germline CDR1 reads MNHEY; CDR2 reads SMNVEV (reference sequence). CDR3 size: 14 residues. The CDR3 region is CASRGLAVSGTQYF. The CDR3 nucleotides read TGTGCCAGCAGGGGACTAGCGGTGAGTGGTACGCAGTATTTT.

This clone was observed once. The chain joins TRBV27 to TRBJ2-2, with a weak D call TRBD2 (5 bases). Germline CDR1 reads MNHEY; CDR2 reads SMNVEV (reference sequence). The CDR3 is made up of 12 amino acids. The V gene lost 3 bases and the J gene lost 10 bases, with 9 bases spanning the gap. CDR3 protein: CASSFWGEELFF. CDR3 bases: TGTGCCAGCAGTTTCTGGGGAGAGGAGCTGTTTTTT.

The chain is built from TRBV3-1 (or the pseudogene TRBV3-2) and TRBJ1-5; 8 nucleotides line up with TRBD1. CDR3 length: 15 residues. Germline V gene lookup returns CDR1 LGHDT and CDR2 YNNKEL (reference sequence). With 5 bases clipped from V and 6 bases from J, the junction kept 9 bases outside the gene matches. This CDR3 is CASSAATGAGQPQHF. CDR3 bases: TGTGCCAGCAGCGCTGCGACAGGGGCTGGTCAGCCCCAGCATTTT.

This sequence joins TRBV7-9 and TRBJ1-1; D not certain. With 2 bases removed from V and 0 bases from J, the gap between germline ends came to 7 bases. This CDR3 comprises 14 residues. Germline loops: CDR1 SEHNR, CDR2 FQNEAQ (reference sequence). CDR3 protein: CASSLTSLNTEAFF. The DNA of the CDR3 is TGTGCCAGCAGCTTAACTTCCTTGAACACTGAAGCTTTCTTT.

The chain links TRBV5-1 to TRBJ2-5; no clear D gene. V shed 1 base and J shed 2 bases, with 12 bases lying between them. CDR3 length: 15 amino acids. Germline lookup yields CDR1 SGHRS and CDR2 YFSETQ. The CDR3 DNA is TGCGCCAGCAGCTTGATGGCTTCAAGTCAAGAGACCCAGTACTTC. Translation: CASSLMASSQETQYF. Full variable domain (rest looked up from reference TRBV5-1 and TRBJ2-5): KAGVTQTPRYLIKTRGQQVTLSCSPISGHRSVSWYQQTPGQGLQFLFEYFSETQRNKGNFPGRFSGRQFSNSRSEMNVSTLELGDSALYLCASSLMASSQETQYFGPGTRLLVL.

V gene TRBV27 combines with J gene TRBJ1-6, with D possibly matching TRBD1 (5 bases). The V gene's germline CDR1 is MNHEY and CDR2 SMNVEV (reference sequence). V dropped 7 bases and J dropped 5 bases, with 21 bases sitting between them. The CDR3 runs to 17 residues. The CDR3 region is CASKTSGWRTDNSPLHF. CDR3 sequence (DNA): TGTGCCAGCAAGACCTCAGGGTGGCGGACCGATAATTCACCCCTCCACTTT.

The chain uses TRBV4-1 and TRBJ1-5, with D uncertain. The CDR3 has 14 residues. V lost 3 bases and J lost 3, with 9 bases in between. CDR1 and CDR2 (germline): MGHRA, YSYEKL. CDR3 amino acids: CASSHEGTNQPQHF. The CDR3 region has the DNA TGCGCCAGCAGCCATGAGGGAACCAATCAGCCCCAGCATTTT.

This clone has a single count. J is TRBJ2-2 and V is TRBV7-2, with D tentatively TRBD1 (6 bases). CDR1 SGHTA and CDR2 FQGNSA come from the germline V gene. The V end lost 3 bases, the J end lost 8 bases, and 13 bases lay between the germline ends. There are 14 residues in the CDR3. The CDR3 region is CASSFPQGSGELFF. CDR3 coding DNA: TGTGCCAGCAGCTTCCCCCAGGGGTCTGGGGAGCTGTTTTTT.

The rearrangement uses TRBV18 and TRBJ1-2, with D maybe TRBD1 (6 bases). The CDR3 runs 15 residues. The V and J ends lost 3 bases and 4 bases respectively, with 15 bases between them. Per germline, CDR1 KGHSH and CDR2 LQKENI. CDR3 sequence (DNA): TGTGCCAGCTCACCTGCCTCGGGGGGCACCTATGGCTACACCTTC. This encodes CASSPASGGTYGYTF.

The chain has TRBV3-1 (or the pseudogene TRBV3-2) and TRBJ2-3; the D gene is possibly TRBD2 (6 bases). The germline CDR1 and CDR2 sequences are LGHDT and YNNKEL (reference sequence). The V and J ends lost 1 base and 5 bases respectively, with 13 bases between them. This CDR3 has 15 residues. In nucleotides, the CDR3 is TGTGCCAGCAGCCAAGGGGTCGGGAGTGGAGATACGCAGTATTTT. Amino acids: CASSQGVGSGDTQYF.

This chain connects TRBV11-2 to TRBJ1-3, with D unclear. Between the trimmed V and J ends, which lost 3 bases and 0 bases, there was a span of 3 bases. CDR1 and CDR2 from the germline V gene are SGHAT and FQNNGV. This CDR3 has 13 amino acids. CDR3 sequence (DNA): TGTGCCAGCAGCTTGAGCTCTGGAAACACCATATATTTT. It specifies CASSLSSGNTIYF.

The gene calls are TRBV5-6 and TRBJ2-5, with D possibly being TRBD1 (6 bases). V lost 2 bases and J 3 bases, leaving 11 bases between the germline ends. CDR1 is SGHDT and CDR2 is YYEEEE in the germline V gene. The CDR3 extends over 14 amino acids. CDR3 DNA: TGTGCCAGCAGCTTCGGGACACCTGAAGAGACCCAGTACTTC. Its protein product is CASSFGTPEETQYF.

This clone appeared a single time. The V gene is TRBV9, the J gene TRBJ2-5, with D tentatively TRBD2 (6 bases). From germline, CDR1 is SGDLS and CDR2 YYNGEE. V was clipped by 0 bases and J by 0 bases, with 12 bases between them. This CDR3 has 16 amino acids. The CDR3 region is CASSVAPAGHQETQYF. The CDR3 coding sequence is TGTGCCAGCAGCGTAGCTCCAGCGGGTCACCAAGAGACCCAGTACTTC.

This chain uses TRBV11-3 with TRBJ2-1; 7 nucleotides align to TRBD2. Germline V gives CDR1 SGHNT, CDR2 YENEEA. The length of the CDR3 is 15 residues. V dropped 5 bases and J dropped 7; count of bases not matched to a gene: 11. CDR3 amino acids: CASSPPGGSGNEQFF. The DNA of the CDR3 is TGTGCCAGCAGCCCCCCGGGCGGGAGCGGGAATGAGCAGTTCTTC.

This sequence joins TRBV7-2 and TRBJ1-5; 9 bases are shared with TRBD1. CDR1 is SGHTA and CDR2 is FQGNSA in the germline V gene. The junction had 11 bases not matched to a gene; V was cut back by 4 bases and J by 7 bases. This CDR3 spans 16 amino acids. As DNA, the CDR3 is TGTGCCAGCAGCTCCGTGGGACAGGGAACAAGACAGCCCCAGCATTTT. It encodes CASSSVGQGTRQPQHF. Filled out from reference TRBV7-2 and TRBJ1-5, the complete variable domain reads GAGVSQSPSNKVTEKGKDVELRCDPISGHTALYWYRQSLGQGLEFLIYFQGNSAPDKSGLPSDRFSAERTGGSVSTLTIQRTQQEDSAVYLCASSSVGQGTRQPQHFGDGTRLSIL.

V is TRBV2 and J is TRBJ1-2; 7 nucleotides align to TRBD1. From germline, CDR1 is SNHLY and CDR2 FYNNEI. Germline trimming cut 4 bases from V and 4 bases from J; bases unmatched to any gene: 3. The CDR3 has 13 amino acids. CDR3 region: CASSVAGGYGYTF. CDR3 sequence (DNA): TGTGCCAGCAGTGTTGCAGGGGGCTATGGCTACACCTTC.

The rearrangement joins TRBV19 to TRBJ1-5; D possibly corresponds to TRBD1 (6 bases). Germline CDR1 is LNHDA and CDR2 is SQIVND (reference sequence). V was cut by 7 bases and J by 7 bases, with 20 bases left in between. This CDR3 has 15 residues. CDR3 sequence: CASTPRLGAEQPQHF. The CDR3 DNA follows: TGTGCCAGTACCCCGCGGTTGGGGGCTGAGCAGCCCCAGCATTTT.

This chain joins TRBV4-1 and TRBJ1-2; weak D call: TRBD1 (6 bases). Germline CDR1 is MGHRA and CDR2 is YSYEKL. Trimming cost V 4 bases and J 0 bases, with 15 bases left between them. This CDR3 is 16 amino acids long. Written as DNA, the CDR3 is TGCGCCAGCAGCCTCACCGCAGGACAGCCTAACTATGGCTACACCTTC. Protein product: CASSLTAGQPNYGYTF.

In this sample, this clone turned up a few times. The V call is TRBV10-3, the J call TRBJ2-1; TRBD1 matches at 7 bases. Unmatched junction bases numbered 4, after V lost 10 bases and J lost 1 base. This CDR3 comprises 13 residues. Germline V gene lookup returns CDR1 ENHRY and CDR2 SYGVKD. The CDR3 nucleotides are TGTGCCACCACGGGACAGTCCTACAATGAGCAGTTCTTC. It translates to CATTGQSYNEQFF.

The genes are TRBV7-6 and TRBJ2-7, with TRBD2 identical over 9 bases. Germline-derived CDR1 and CDR2 are SGHVS and FNYEAQ. The length of the CDR3 is 15 residues. With 5 bases clipped from V and 6 bases from J, the junction kept 11 bases outside the gene matches. The CDR3 sequence is CASSPSGSGSSEQYF. For the CDR3, the DNA is TGTGCCAGCAGCCCAAGCGGTAGCGGGAGTTCCGAGCAGTACTTC.

The chain carries TRBV5-4 and TRBJ2-1; TRBD1 matches 8 bases. Trimming cost V 1 base and J 2 bases; bases outside gene matches: 2. Germline V gene sequence: CDR1 SGHNT, CDR2 YYREEE (reference sequence). The CDR3 contains 15 residues. CDR3 in amino acids: CASSLPRGPYNEQFF. In DNA form, the CDR3 reads TGTGCCAGCAGCTTGCCCAGGGGGCCCTACAATGAGCAGTTCTTC.

CDR3 DNA sequence: TGTGCCAGCAGTTACGCAAGCGGGAGGGTGGACGAGCAGTACTTC. Translated, it gives CASSYASGRVDEQYF. The chain recombines TRBV6-5 with TRBJ2-7, with 10 positions matching TRBD2. V was pared by 2 bases and J by 5 bases, with 6 bases of the junction left unmatched. Per germline, CDR1 MNHEY and CDR2 SVGAGI. The CDR3 sequence is 15 residues long.

This rearrangement joins TRBV10-2 to TRBJ2-7; 9 nucleotides agree with TRBD2. Looked up from germline, CDR1 is WSHSY and CDR2 is SAAADI. V trimming: 9 bases; J trimming: 6 bases; junction bases outside the gene matches: 15. The CDR3 runs 15 residues. CDR3 region: CASLNPASGKPEQYF. CDR3 in DNA: TGCGCCAGTCTCAACCCGGCTAGCGGGAAGCCCGAGCAGTACTTC.

V is TRBV5-1 and J is TRBJ1-1; D perhaps matches TRBD1 (6 bases). Per the germline V gene, CDR1 is SGHRS and CDR2 is YFSETQ. The V and J ends lost 4 bases and 3 bases respectively, with 16 bases between them. The CDR3 is 15 residues long. The chain's CDR3 is CASSAEQQGYTEAFF. DNA of the CDR3: TGCGCCAGCAGCGCGGAACAACAGGGTTACACTGAAGCTTTCTTT. Looking up the rest from reference TRBV5-1 and TRBJ1-1 gives the full variable domain: KAGVTQTPRYLIKTRGQQVTLSCSPISGHRSVSWYQQTPGQGLQFLFEYFSETQRNKGNFPGRFSGRQFSNSRSEMNVSTLELGDSALYLCASSAEQQGYTEAFFGQGTRLTVV.